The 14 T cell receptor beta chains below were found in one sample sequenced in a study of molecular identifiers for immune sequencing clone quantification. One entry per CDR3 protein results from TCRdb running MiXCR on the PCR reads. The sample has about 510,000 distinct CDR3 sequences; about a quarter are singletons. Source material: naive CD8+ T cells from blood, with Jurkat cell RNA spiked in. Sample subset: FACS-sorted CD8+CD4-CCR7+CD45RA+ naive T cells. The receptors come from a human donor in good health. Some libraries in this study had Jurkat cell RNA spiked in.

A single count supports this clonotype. As DNA, the CDR3 is TGTGCCAGCAGCGCCCTCTCTGGGGCCAACGTCCTGACTTTC. Amino acids: CASSALSGANVLTF. V is TRBV11-2 and J is TRBJ2-6; no firm D call. CDR1 and CDR2 from the germline V gene are SGHAT and FQNNGV. The CDR3 is 14 amino acids. V lost 5 bases and J lost 0, with 5 bases in between.

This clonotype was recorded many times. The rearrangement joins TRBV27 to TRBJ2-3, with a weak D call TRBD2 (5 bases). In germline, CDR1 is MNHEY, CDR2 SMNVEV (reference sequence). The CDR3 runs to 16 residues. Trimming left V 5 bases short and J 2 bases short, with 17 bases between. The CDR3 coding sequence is TGTGCCAGCAGTACCTTTCCGGGGTCGACCACAGATACGCAGTATTTT. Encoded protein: CASSTFPGSTTDTQYF.

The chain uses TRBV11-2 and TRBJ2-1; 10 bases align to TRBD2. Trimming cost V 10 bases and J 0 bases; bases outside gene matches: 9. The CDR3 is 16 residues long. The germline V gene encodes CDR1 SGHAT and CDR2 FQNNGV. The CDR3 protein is CATSETSGFSYNEQFF. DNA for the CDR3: TGTGCCACCTCCGAGACTAGCGGGTTCTCCTACAATGAGCAGTTCTTC. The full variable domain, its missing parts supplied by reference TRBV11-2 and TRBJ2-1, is EAGVAQSPRYKIIEKRQSVAFWCNPISGHATLYWYQQILGQGPKLLIQFQNNGVVDDSQLPKDRFSAERLKGVDSTLKIQPAKLEDSAVYLCATSETSGFSYNEQFFGPGTRLTVL.

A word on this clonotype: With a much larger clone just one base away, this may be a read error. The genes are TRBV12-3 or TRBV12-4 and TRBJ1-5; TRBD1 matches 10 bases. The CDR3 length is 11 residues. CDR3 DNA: TGTGCCAGCAGCTCCGGGACAGGGGAAAGTTTT. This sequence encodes CASSSGTGESF.

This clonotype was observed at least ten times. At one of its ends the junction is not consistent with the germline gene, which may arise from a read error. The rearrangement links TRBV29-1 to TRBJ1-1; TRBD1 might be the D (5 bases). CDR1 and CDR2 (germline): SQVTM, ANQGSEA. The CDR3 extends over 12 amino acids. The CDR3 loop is CSAEAGTAEAFF. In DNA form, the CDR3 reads TGCAGCGCTGAAGCAGGGACGGCTGAAGCTTTCTTT.

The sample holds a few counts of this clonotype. The DNA of the CDR3 is TGTGCCAGCAGCTTACTAGCGGGAGCCTCCTACAATGAGCAGTTCTTC. It translates to CASSLLAGASYNEQFF. This chain links TRBV7-6 with TRBJ2-1, with 10 bases fitting TRBD2. Germline CDR1 reads SGHVS; CDR2 reads FNYEAQ. Trimming took 2 bases from V and 0 from J; bases not matched to a gene: 1. This CDR3 contains 16 residues.

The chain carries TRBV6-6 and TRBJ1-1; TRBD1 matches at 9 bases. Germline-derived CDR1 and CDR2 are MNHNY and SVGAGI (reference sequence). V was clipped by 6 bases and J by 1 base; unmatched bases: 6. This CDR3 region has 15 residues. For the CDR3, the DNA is TGTGCCAGCAGGGGGCGGACAGGGGAGAACACTGAAGCTTTCTTT. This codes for CASRGRTGENTEAFF.

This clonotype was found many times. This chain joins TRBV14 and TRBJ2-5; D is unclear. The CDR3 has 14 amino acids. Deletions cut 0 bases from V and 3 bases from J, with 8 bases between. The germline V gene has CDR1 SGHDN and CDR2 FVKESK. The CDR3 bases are TGTGCCAGCAGCCAAGATAACACAGAAGAGACCCAGTACTTC. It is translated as CASSQDNTEETQYF.

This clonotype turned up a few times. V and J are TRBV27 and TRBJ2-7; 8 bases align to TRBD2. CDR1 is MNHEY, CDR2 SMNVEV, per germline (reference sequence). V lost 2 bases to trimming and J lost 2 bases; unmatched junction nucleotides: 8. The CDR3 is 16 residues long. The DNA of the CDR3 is TGTGCCAGCAGTTTAGAAAAGGCGGGAGGTCCCTACGAGCAGTACTTC. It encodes CASSLEKAGGPYEQYF.

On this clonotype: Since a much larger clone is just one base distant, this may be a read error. The CDR3 protein is CASSDGIRVEGTEAFF. In DNA, the CDR3 is TGTGCCAGCAGCGACGGGATCCGAGTAGAGGGCACTGAAGCTTTCTTT. The V and J genes are TRBV7-9 and TRBJ1-1; D is undetermined. Deletions cut 5 bases from V and 4 bases from J, with 20 bases between. CDR3 length equals 16 residues. Germline CDR1 reads SEHNR; CDR2 reads FQNEAQ (reference sequence).

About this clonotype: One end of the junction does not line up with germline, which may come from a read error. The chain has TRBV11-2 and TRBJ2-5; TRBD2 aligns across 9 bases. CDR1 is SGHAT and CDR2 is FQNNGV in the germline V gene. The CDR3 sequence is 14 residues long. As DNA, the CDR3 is TGTGCCAGCAGCTTAACCGCGGGACAGCGGGAGGAGTCCTTC. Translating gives CASSLTAGQREESF.

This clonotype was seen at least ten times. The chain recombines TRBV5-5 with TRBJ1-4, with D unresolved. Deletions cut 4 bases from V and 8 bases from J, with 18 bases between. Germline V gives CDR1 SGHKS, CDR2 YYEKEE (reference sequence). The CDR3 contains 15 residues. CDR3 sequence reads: CASSPGRALVEKLFF. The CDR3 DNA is TGTGCCAGCAGCCCTGGGAGGGCCCTAGTCGAAAAACTGTTTTTT.

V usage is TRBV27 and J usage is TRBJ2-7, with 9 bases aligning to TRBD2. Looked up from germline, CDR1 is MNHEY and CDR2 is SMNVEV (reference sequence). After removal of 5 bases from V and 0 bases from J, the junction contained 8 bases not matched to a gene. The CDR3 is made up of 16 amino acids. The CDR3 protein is CASSPETSGASYEQYF. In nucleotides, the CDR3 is TGTGCCAGCAGTCCGGAGACTAGCGGAGCCTCCTACGAGCAGTACTTC.

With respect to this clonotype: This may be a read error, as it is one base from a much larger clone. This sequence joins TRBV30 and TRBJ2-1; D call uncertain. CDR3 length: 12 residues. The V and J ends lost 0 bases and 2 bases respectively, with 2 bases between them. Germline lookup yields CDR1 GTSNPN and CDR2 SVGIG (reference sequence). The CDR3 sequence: CAWSVPYNEQFF. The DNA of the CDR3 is TGTGCCTGGAGTGTACCCTACAATGAGCAGTTCTTC. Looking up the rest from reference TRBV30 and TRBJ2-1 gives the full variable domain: SQTIHQWPATLVQPVGSPLSLECTVEGTSNPNLYWYRQAAGRGLQLLFYSVGIGQISSEVPQNLSASRPQDRQFILSSKKLLLSDSGFYLCAWSVPYNEQFFGPGTRLTVL.